The clone carrying this T cell receptor beta chain was found a few times. The data are from a study of control samples from healthy donors and cancer patients. The table came from immunoSEQ multiplex PCR; TCRdb's copy has only in-frame clones and leaves some out. The sample includes around 250,000 clones, approximately 80% of them seen just once. Germline CDR1 is SQVTM and CDR2 is ANQGSEA. This CDR3 has 14 residues. V was clipped by 4 bases and J by 8 bases, with 20 bases between them. This chain uses TRBV29-1 with TRBJ1-2; D is possibly TRBD1 (5 bases). Source material: PBMCs. The receptor's source is a woman aged 55-69 years with lung cancer. The CDR3, as DNA: TGCAGCGTTGCTTCGTTGTCTCCAGGGTCAGGCTACACCTTC. It is translated as CSVASLSPGSGYTF.